A selection of T cell receptor beta chains follows, all from one sample in a study of blood T cell repertoires in COVID-19. TCRdb's table, derived via immunoSEQ multiplex PCR, lists solely in-frame clones and lacks some. The table shows 75,000 to 100,000 clones, with more than 65% occurring only once. Sequencing was performed on peripheral blood. The receptors here all came from a man aged 60 to 69 with acute or convalescent COVID-19. Each CDR3 is given with its conserved first and last residue. D genes are given only for firm matches. Size is omitted from some rows. Given values are once, few, many or a class for expanded clones.

D: TRBD2; J: TRBJ2-1; size: -; V: TRBV18; length: 15; DNA: TGTGCCAGCTCACCACCCTCCCTAGCGGGTCGCGAGCAGTTCTTC; CDR3: CASSPPSLAGREQFF
D: -; J: TRBJ1-1; size: -; V: TRBV10-3; length: 14; DNA: TGTGCCATCAGTGATTCGGACTCGTTTGCTGAAGCTTTCTTT; CDR3: CAISDSDSFAEAFF
D: TRBD1; J: TRBJ1-2; size: few; V: TRBV3-1/TRBV3-2; length: 14; DNA: TGTGCCAGCAGCCAAGTGGGCAGGGGGCGCCACTACACCTTC; CDR3: CASSQVGRGRHYTF
D: -; J: TRBJ2-2; size: -; V: TRBV7-2; length: 16; DNA: TGTGCCAGCAGCCCCAACCGGCAGGGGACGACCGGGGAGCTGTTTTTT; CDR3: CASSPNRQGTTGELFF
D: -; J: TRBJ1-1; size: once; V: TRBV20-1; length: 13; DNA: TGCAGTGCTAGTCGCGGTCTGAACACTGAAGCTTTCTTT; CDR3: CSASRGLNTEAFF
D: TRBD1; J: TRBJ1-2; size: -; V: TRBV29-1; length: 15; DNA: TGCAGCGTTATAAGGCCTGGACAGGCTAACTATGGCTACACCTTC; CDR3: CSVIRPGQANYGYTF
D: -; J: TRBJ1-5; size: -; V: TRBV16; length: 17; DNA: TGTGCCAGCAGCCAATCGGGTTGGGGGGGCAGCAATCAGCCCCAGCATTTT; CDR3: CASSQSGWGGSNQPQHF
D: TRBD2; J: TRBJ2-2; size: -; V: TRBV11-2; length: 16; DNA: TGTGCCAGCAACTCCAAGGGGAGCGGGGGCACCGGGGAGCTGTTTTTT; CDR3: CASNSKGSGGTGELFF
D: TRBD2; J: TRBJ2-5; size: few; V: TRBV11-3; length: 17; DNA: TGTGCCAGCAGCTTAGGTCCTCGGACTAGTGGGAAAGAGACCCAGTACTTC; CDR3: CASSLGPRTSGKETQYF
D: TRBD2; J: TRBJ2-1; size: -; V: TRBV19; length: 16; DNA: TGTGCCAGTAGTATAGATCGGGAGGGGAAAGGAAATGAGCAGTTCTTC; CDR3: CASSIDREGKGNEQFF
D: -; J: TRBJ2-3; size: -; V: TRBV3-1/TRBV3-2; length: 13; DNA: TGTGCCAGCAGCGACCCGGGGGCAGATACGCAGTATTTT; CDR3: CASSDPGADTQYF
D: -; J: TRBJ1-1; size: -; V: TRBV6-5; length: 14; DNA: TGTGCCAGCAGTCTAGGACTGCCGATGATCGAAGCTTTCTTT; CDR3: CASSLGLPMIEAFF
D: TRBD1; J: TRBJ2-1; size: -; V: TRBV19; length: 16; DNA: TGTGCCAGTACCACAACTACAGGGGGCGCTTACAATGAGCAGTTCTTC; CDR3: CASTTTTGGAYNEQFF
D: TRBD2; J: TRBJ2-3; size: -; V: TRBV28; length: 17; DNA: TGTGCCAGCAGTTTTTCACCCGCTAGCGGGAGTACAGATACGCAGTATTTT; CDR3: CASSFSPASGSTDTQYF
D: TRBD2; J: TRBJ2-5; size: -; V: TRBV5-5; length: 16; DNA: TGTGCCAGCAGCAAGCTTCCGGGACTAGCGGAAGAGACCCAGTACTTC; CDR3: CASSKLPGLAEETQYF
D: TRBD1; J: TRBJ1-2; size: -; V: TRBV9; length: 15; DNA: TGTGCCAGCAGCGCACACCGGGACAGGACCTATGGCTACACCTTC; CDR3: CASSAHRDRTYGYTF
D: TRBD1; J: TRBJ2-1; size: -; V: TRBV7-9; length: 18; DNA: TGTGCCAGCCGCTTTTCGGGGGCTGACAGGGGCTCCTACAATGAGCAGTTCTTC; CDR3: CASRFSGADRGSYNEQFF
D: -; J: TRBJ1-1; size: -; V: TRBV5-1; length: 14; DNA: TGCGCCAGCAGCTCCGCAGGGGAAGGCACTGAAGCTTTCTTT; CDR3: CASSSAGEGTEAFF
D: -; J: TRBJ1-2; size: -; V: TRBV29-1; length: 14; DNA: TGCAGCGTTGAAGATGCAGGGGTAAGGGGTGGCTACACCTTC; CDR3: CSVEDAGVRGGYTF
D: -; J: TRBJ2-1; size: -; V: TRBV7-3; length: 13; DNA: TGTGCCAGCAGCTTAACCGTAGCGAATGAGCAGTTCTTC; CDR3: CASSLTVANEQFF
D: TRBD1; J: TRBJ2-5; size: -; V: TRBV2; length: 15; DNA: TGTGCCAGCAGCGGCAGGGGGCTTGGCCAAGAGACCCAGTACTTC; CDR3: CASSGRGLGQETQYF
D: -; J: TRBJ1-5; size: -; V: TRBV9; length: 16; DNA: TGTGCCAGCAGCGTAGGGCCGGACAGAACTAATCAGCCCCAGCATTTT; CDR3: CASSVGPDRTNQPQHF
D: -; J: TRBJ2-2; size: -; V: TRBV6-2/TRBV6-3; length: 18; DNA: TGTGCCAGCAGCAAAAATATTGGGGGCCTCGCGAACACCGGGGAGCTGTTTTTT; CDR3: CASSKNIGGLANTGELFF
D: TRBD1; J: TRBJ1-1; size: -; V: TRBV4-3; length: 14; DNA: TGCGCCAGCAGCCAAGTGTCAGGGGGACCAGAAGCTTTCTTT; CDR3: CASSQVSGGPEAFF
D: TRBD1; J: TRBJ2-4; size: -; V: TRBV19; length: 15; DNA: TGTGCCAGTAGGGGCGCCAGACAGGGGAGAAACATTCAGTACTTC; CDR3: CASRGARQGRNIQYF
D: TRBD2; J: TRBJ2-1; size: -; V: TRBV9; length: 17; DNA: TGTGCCAGCAGCCTGGGACTAGCGGGGAGCTCCTACAATGAGCAGTTCTTC; CDR3: CASSLGLAGSSYNEQFF
D: -; J: TRBJ1-1; size: -; V: TRBV5-4; length: 14; DNA: TGTGCCAGCAGCTTTTTGGGCAGGAACACTGAAGCTTTCTTT; CDR3: CASSFLGRNTEAFF
D: -; J: TRBJ1-1; size: once; V: TRBV5-1; length: 11; DNA: TGCGCCAGTATGGGAGGACTTGAAGCTTTCTTT; CDR3: CASMGGLEAFF
D: TRBD2; J: TRBJ2-5; size: -; V: TRBV7-2; length: 13; DNA: TGTGCCAGCCGGGGACTAGCGAAAGAGACCCAGTACTTC; CDR3: CASRGLAKETQYF
D: -; J: TRBJ1-5; size: -; V: TRBV10-3; length: 13; DNA: TGTGCCATCAGTGAGCAGGGTAATCAACCCCAGCATTTT; CDR3: CAISEQGNQPQHF
D: -; J: TRBJ2-1; size: -; V: TRBV6-1; length: 12; DNA: TGTGCCAGCAGTGACAGAAACAATGAGCAGTTCTTC; CDR3: CASSDRNNEQFF
D: -; J: TRBJ1-3; size: few; V: TRBV10-3; length: 15; DNA: TGTGCCATCAGGGGGTCAGGGGTTAATGGAAACACCATATATTTT; CDR3: CAIRGSGVNGNTIYF
D: TRBD2; J: TRBJ2-2; size: -; V: TRBV27; length: 15; DNA: TGTGCCAGCTCAGGGCTAGCGGGAGTAACCGGGGAGCTGTTTTTT; CDR3: CASSGLAGVTGELFF
D: -; J: TRBJ2-3; size: -; V: TRBV27; length: 16; DNA: TGTGCCAGCAGTTCCCTAGCAGGAGGGCCGGTAGATACGCAGTATTTT; CDR3: CASSSLAGGPVDTQYF
D: TRBD1; J: TRBJ2-1; size: few; V: TRBV2; length: 19; DNA: TGTGCCAGCAGTGATCGACAGGGCCGGGGTGTTGTTACCTACAATGAGCAGTTCTTC; CDR3: CASSDRQGRGVVTYNEQFF
D: -; J: TRBJ2-7; size: few; V: TRBV6-6; length: 14; DNA: TGTGCCAGCAGACCTACTGGACTAACCTACGAGCAGTACTTC; CDR3: CASRPTGLTYEQYF
D: -; J: TRBJ1-6; size: once; V: TRBV7-2; length: 15; DNA: TGTGCCAGCAGGCGGGCCCCTACCTATAATTCACCCCTCCACTTT; CDR3: CASRRAPTYNSPLHF
D: TRBD2; J: TRBJ2-3; size: -; V: TRBV10-1; length: 17; DNA: TGCGCCAGCAGTGAGACGGCTAGCGGAACGGGGACAGATACGCAGTATTTT; CDR3: CASSETASGTGTDTQYF
D: -; J: TRBJ1-1; size: -; V: TRBV18; length: 14; DNA: TGTGCCAGCTCACCACTTCGAGAAAACACTGAAGCTTTCTTT; CDR3: CASSPLRENTEAFF
D: TRBD1; J: TRBJ1-5; size: -; V: TRBV6-5; length: 15; DNA: TGTGCCAGCAGTCCTAGGACAGGGTTTGGTCAGCCCCAGCATTTT; CDR3: CASSPRTGFGQPQHF
D: -; J: TRBJ2-7; size: -; V: TRBV5-4; length: 14; DNA: TGTGCCAGCAGCCCCGGAGGGTGGTCCTACGAGCAGTACTTC; CDR3: CASSPGGWSYEQYF
D: TRBD2; J: TRBJ2-1; size: -; V: TRBV10-3; length: 14; DNA: TGTGCCATCAGCCTACTAGCGGGGGTGAATGAGCAGTTCTTC; CDR3: CAISLLAGVNEQFF
D: -; J: TRBJ1-5; size: -; V: TRBV6-2/TRBV6-3; length: 15; DNA: TGTGCCAGCAGTTACGAGGGCAGTAGCAATCAGCCCCAGCATTTT; CDR3: CASSYEGSSNQPQHF
D: -; J: TRBJ1-2; size: -; V: TRBV30; length: 14; DNA: TGTGCCTGGAGTCCACTCTCTACTTCCTCCGGCTACACCTTC; CDR3: CAWSPLSTSSGYTF
D: TRBD1; J: TRBJ2-7; size: -; V: TRBV27; length: 12; DNA: TGTGCCAGCGGTTGGGACAGCTACGAGCAGTACTTC; CDR3: CASGWDSYEQYF